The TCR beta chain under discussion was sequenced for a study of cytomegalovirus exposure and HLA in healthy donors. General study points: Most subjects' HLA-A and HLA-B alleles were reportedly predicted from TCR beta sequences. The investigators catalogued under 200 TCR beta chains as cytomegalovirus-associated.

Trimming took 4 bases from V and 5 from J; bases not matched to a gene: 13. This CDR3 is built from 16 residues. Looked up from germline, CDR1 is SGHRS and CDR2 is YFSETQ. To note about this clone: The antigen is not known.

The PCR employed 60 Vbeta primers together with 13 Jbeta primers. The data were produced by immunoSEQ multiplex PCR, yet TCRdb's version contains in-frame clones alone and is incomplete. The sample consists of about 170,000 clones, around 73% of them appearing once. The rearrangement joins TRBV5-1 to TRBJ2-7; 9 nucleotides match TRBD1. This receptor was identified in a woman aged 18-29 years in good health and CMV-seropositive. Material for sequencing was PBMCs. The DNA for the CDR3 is TGCGCCAGCAGCCCTTACCTACAGGGGGCTGGAGACGAGCAGTACTTC. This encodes CASSPYLQGAGDEQYF.